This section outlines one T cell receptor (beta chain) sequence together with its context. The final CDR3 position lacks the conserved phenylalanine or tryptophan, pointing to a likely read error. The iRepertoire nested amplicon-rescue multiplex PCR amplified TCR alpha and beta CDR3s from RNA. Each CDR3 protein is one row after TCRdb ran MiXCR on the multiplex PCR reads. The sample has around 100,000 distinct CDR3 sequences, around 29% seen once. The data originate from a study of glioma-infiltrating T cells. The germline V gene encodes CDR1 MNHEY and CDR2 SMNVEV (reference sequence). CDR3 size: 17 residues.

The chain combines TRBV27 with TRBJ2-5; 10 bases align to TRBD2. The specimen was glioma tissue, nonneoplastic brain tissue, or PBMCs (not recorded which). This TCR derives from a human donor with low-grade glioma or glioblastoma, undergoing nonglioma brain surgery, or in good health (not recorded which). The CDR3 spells CASRLTASGGLQETQYL. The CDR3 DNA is TGTGCCAGCCGTTTGACGGCTAGCGGGGGCCTTCAAGAGACCCAGTACCTC.